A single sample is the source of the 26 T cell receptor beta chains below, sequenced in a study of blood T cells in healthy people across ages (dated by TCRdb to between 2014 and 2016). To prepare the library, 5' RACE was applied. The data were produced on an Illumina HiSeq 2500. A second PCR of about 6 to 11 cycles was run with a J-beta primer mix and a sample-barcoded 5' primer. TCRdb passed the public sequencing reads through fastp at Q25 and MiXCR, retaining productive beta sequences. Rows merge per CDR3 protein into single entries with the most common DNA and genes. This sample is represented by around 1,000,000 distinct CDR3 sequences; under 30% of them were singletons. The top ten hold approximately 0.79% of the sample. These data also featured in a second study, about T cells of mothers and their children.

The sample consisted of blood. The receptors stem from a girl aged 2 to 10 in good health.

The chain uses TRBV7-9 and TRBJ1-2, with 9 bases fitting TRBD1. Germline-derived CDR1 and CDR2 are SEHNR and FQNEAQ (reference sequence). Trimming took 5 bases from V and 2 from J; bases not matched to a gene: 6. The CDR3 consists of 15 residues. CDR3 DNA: TGTGCCAGCAGCATCAAACAGGGGGCAAACTATGGCTACACCTTC. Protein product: CASSIKQGANYGYTF. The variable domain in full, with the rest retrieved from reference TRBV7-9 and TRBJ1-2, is DTGVSQNPRHKITKRGQNVTFRCDPISEHNRLYWYRQTLGQGPEFLTYFQNEAQLEKSRLLSDRFSAERPKGSFSTLEIQRTEQGDSAMYLCASSIKQGANYGYTFGSGTRLTVV.

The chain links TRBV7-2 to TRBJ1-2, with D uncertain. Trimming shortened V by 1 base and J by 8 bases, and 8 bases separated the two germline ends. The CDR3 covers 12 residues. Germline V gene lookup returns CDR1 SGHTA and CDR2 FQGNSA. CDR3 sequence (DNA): TGTGCCAGCAGCTTAGTATTGGCAGGCTACACCTTC. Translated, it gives CASSLVLAGYTF.

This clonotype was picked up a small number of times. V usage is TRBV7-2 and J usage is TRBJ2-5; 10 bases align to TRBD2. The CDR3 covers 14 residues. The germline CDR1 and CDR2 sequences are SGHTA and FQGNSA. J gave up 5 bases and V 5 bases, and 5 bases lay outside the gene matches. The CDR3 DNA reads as TGTGCCAGCAGCCTGAAGCGGGGGGGGGAGACCCAGTACTTC. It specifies CASSLKRGGETQYF.

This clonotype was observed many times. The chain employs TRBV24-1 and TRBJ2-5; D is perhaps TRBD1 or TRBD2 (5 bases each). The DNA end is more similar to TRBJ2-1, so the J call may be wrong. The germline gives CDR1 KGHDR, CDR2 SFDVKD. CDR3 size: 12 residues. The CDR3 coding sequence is TGTGCCACCGGGACCGGGAACAATGAGCAGTTCTTC. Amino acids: CATGTGNNEQFF.

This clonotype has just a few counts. CDR3 in amino acids: CASSYPSGGTETQYF. The CDR3 bases are TGTGCCAGCAGTTACCCTAGCGGGGGGACCGAGACCCAGTACTTC. The gene calls are TRBV6-2 or TRBV6-3 and TRBJ2-5; 11 bases are a match to TRBD2. Germline-derived CDR1 and CDR2 are MNHEY and SVGEGT. V was clipped by 2 bases and J by 5 bases; unmatched bases: 4. There are 15 residues in the CDR3.

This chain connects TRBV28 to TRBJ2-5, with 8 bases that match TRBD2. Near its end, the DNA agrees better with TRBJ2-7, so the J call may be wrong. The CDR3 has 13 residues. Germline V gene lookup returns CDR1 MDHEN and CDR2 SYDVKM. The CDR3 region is CASLRGGTYEQYF. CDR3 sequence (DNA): TGTGCCAGCCTTCGGGGGGGAACCTACGAGCAGTACTTC.

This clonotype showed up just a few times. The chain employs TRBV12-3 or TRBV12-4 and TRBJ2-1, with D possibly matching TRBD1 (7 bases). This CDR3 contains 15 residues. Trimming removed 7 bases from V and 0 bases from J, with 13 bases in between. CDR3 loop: CASNRQGGSYNEQFF. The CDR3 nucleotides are TGTGCCAGCAACAGACAGGGAGGCTCCTACAATGAGCAGTTCTTC.

The CDR3 sequence: CASSYFLNPTGDYEQYF. Written as DNA, the CDR3 is TGTGCCAGCAGTTACTTTCTTAACCCGACAGGGGACTACGAGCAGTACTTC. The rearrangement joins TRBV6-5 to TRBJ2-7; 8 positions match TRBD1. Trimming removed 1 base from V and 3 bases from J; junction bases left unmatched: 11. The CDR3 is 17 amino acids. The germline V gene encodes CDR1 MNHEY and CDR2 SVGAGI.

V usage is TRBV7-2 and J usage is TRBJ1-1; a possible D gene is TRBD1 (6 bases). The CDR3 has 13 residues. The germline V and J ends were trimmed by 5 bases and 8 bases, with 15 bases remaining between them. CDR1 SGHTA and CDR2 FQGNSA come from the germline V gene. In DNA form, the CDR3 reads TGTGCCAGCAGCGTATCAGGGGCTTACGAAGCTTTCTTT. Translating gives CASSVSGAYEAFF.

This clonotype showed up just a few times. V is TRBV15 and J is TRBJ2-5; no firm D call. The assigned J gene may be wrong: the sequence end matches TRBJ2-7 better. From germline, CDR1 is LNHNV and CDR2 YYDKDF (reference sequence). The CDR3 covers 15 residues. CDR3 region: CATSRDDRSSYEQYF. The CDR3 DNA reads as TGTGCCACCAGCAGAGATGATCGTAGCTCCTACGAGCAGTACTTC.

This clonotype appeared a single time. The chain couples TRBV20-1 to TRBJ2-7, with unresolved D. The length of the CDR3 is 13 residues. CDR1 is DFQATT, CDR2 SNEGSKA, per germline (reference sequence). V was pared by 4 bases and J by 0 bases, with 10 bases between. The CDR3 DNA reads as TGCAGTGCTAAGGGTTTTTACTCCTACGAGCAGTACTTC. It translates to CSAKGFYSYEQYF.

The CDR3 protein is CSALRGGLETQYF. CDR3 bases: TGCAGTGCTTTGCGGGGGGGCCTAGAGACCCAGTACTTC. The V and J genes are TRBV20-1 and TRBJ2-5, with 9 bases lining up with TRBD2. The V and J ends lost 5 bases and 4 bases, in that order; junction bases with no gene match: 5. In germline, CDR1 is DFQATT, CDR2 SNEGSKA (reference sequence). The CDR3 totals 13 residues.

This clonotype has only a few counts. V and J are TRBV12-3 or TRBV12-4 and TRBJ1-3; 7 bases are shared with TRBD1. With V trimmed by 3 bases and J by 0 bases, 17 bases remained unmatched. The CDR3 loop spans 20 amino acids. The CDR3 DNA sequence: TGTGCCAGCAGTTTCCTGACCTCTTACGCCGGGACAGCCTCTGGAAACACCATATATTTT. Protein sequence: CASSFLTSYAGTASGNTIYF.

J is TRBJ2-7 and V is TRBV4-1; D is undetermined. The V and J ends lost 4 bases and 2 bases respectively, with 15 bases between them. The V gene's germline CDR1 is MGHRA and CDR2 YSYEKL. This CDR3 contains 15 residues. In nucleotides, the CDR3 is TGCGCCAGCAGCCCCCGAGCAGGCCCGGCCTACGAGCAGTACTTC. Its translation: CASSPRAGPAYEQYF.

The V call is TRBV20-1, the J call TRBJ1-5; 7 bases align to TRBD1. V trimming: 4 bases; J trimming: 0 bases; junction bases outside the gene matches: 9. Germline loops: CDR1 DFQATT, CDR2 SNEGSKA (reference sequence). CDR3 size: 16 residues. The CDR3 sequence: CSATHPGGPSNQPQHF. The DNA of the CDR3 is TGCAGTGCTACGCATCCAGGGGGTCCTAGCAATCAGCCCCAGCATTTT.

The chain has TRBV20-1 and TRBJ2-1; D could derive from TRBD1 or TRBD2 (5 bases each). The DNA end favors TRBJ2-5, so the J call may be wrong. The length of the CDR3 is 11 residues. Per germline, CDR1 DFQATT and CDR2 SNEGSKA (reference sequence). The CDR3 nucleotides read TGCAGTGCTAGAGGGGGACAGACCCAGTACTTC. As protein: CSARGGQTQYF.

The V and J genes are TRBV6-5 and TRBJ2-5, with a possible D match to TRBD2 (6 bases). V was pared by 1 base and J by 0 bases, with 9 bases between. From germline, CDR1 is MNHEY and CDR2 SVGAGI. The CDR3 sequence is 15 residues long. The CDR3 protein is CASSYFGDYQETQYF. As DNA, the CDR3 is TGTGCCAGCAGTTACTTCGGGGACTACCAAGAGACCCAGTACTTC.

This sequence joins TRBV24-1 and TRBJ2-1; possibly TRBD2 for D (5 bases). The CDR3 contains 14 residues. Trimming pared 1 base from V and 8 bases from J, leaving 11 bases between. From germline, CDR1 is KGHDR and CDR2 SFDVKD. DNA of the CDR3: TGTGCCACCAGTGATTTAGAGGGTGGGGATGAGCAGTTCTTC. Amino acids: CATSDLEGGDEQFF.

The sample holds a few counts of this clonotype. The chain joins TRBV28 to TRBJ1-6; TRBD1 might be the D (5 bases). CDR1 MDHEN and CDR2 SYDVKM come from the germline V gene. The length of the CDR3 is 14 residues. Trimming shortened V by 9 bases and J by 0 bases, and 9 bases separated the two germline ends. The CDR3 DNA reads TGTGCCAGTTCGACAGCCTCCTATAATTCACCCCTCCACTTT. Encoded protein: CASSTASYNSPLHF.

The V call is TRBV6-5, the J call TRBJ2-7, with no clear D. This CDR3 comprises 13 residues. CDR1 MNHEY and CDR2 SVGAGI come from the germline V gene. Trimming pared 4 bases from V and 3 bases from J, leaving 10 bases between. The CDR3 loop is CASSSLGFYEQYF. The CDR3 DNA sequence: TGTGCCAGCAGTTCCCTCGGGTTCTACGAGCAGTACTTC.

CDR3 sequence: CASSNNYRRGEQYF. The CDR3 DNA reads TGTGCCAGCAGCAATAATTATAGGAGGGGTGAGCAGTACTTC. The chain couples TRBV7-6 to TRBJ2-7; tentative D call: TRBD2 (6 bases). This CDR3 has 14 amino acids. From germline, CDR1 is SGHVS and CDR2 FNYEAQ. The ends were cut back, 5 bases at V and 7 bases at J, with 18 bases in the middle.

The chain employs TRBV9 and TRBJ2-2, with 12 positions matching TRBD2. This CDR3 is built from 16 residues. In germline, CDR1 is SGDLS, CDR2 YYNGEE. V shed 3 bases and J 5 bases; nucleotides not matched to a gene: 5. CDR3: CASSASSGGVTGELFF. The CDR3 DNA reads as TGTGCCAGCAGCGCTTCTAGCGGGGGGGTTACCGGGGAGCTGTTTTTT.

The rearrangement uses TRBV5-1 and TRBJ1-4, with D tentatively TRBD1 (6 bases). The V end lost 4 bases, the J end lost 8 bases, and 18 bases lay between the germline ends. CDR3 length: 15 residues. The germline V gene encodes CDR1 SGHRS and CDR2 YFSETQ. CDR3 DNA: TGCGCCAGCAGCCACGGTGGAGGGGGTGGCGAAAAACTGTTTTTT. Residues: CASSHGGGGGEKLFF.

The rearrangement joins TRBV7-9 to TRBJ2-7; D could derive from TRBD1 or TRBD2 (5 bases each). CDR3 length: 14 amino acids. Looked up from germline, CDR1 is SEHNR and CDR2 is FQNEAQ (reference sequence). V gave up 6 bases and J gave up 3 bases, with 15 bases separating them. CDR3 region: CASSYWDADYEQYF. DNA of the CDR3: TGTGCCAGCAGTTACTGGGACGCCGACTACGAGCAGTACTTC.

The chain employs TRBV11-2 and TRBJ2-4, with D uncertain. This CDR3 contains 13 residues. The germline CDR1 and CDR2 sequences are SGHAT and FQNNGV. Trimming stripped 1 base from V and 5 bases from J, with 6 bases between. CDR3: CASSLGKENIQYF. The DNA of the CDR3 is TGTGCCAGCAGCTTAGGGAAGGAAAACATTCAGTACTTC.

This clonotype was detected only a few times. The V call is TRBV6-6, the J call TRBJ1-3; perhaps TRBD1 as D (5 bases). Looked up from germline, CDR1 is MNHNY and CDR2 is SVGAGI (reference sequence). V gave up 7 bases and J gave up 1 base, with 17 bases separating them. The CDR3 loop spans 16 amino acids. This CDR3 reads CASTLWGGSSGNTIYF. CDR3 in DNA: TGTGCCAGCACCCTGTGGGGGGGAAGTTCTGGAAACACCATATATTTT.